This T cell receptor (beta chain) was observed in a study of shared clonotypes between healthy human individuals. Study overall: The study used three CD4 naive, three CD4 memory, two CD8 naive and one CD8 memory plate per donor.

Tens of thousands of T cell genomes (around 190 ng DNA) went into each sorted-subset replicate. In the study's own analysis: As immunoSEQ supplied junction-only sequences (without quality scores), filtering differed. The assay was immunoSEQ multiplex PCR, and TCRdb's table has in-frame clones only and misses some. The V and J calls and clone size come from that table; D and trimming were worked out from the DNA. Here the sample spans more than 1.2 million clones, approximately 98.5% being singletons. All the donors were Caucasian adults who lived in Nashville, Tennessee. Sequenced input: naive CD4+ T cells sorted from blood. Subset reported: CD45RA+ positively selected. The source of this sequence is a young man in good health.

As DNA, the CDR3 is TGTGCCAGCAGTGGGACAGGGAAGTGGACGAACACCGGGGAGCTGTTTTTT. Residues: CASSGTGKWTNTGELFF. The rearrangement links TRBV27 to TRBJ2-2, with 9 bases matching TRBD1. This CDR3 has 17 amino acids. The junction had 7 bases not matched to a gene; V was cut back by 5 bases and J by 0 bases. Germline CDR1 and CDR2: MNHEY and SMNVEV (reference sequence).